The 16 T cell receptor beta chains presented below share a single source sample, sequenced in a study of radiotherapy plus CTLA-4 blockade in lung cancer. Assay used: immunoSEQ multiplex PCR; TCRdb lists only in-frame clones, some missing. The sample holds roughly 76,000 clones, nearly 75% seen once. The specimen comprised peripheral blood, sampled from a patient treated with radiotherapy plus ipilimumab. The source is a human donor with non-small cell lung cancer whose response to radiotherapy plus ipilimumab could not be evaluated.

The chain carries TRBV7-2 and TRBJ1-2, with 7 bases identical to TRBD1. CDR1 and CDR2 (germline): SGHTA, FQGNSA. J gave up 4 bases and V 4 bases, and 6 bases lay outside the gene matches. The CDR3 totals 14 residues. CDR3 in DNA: TGTGCCAGCAGCTCAATGACAGGGATCTATGGCTACACCTTC. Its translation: CASSSMTGIYGYTF.

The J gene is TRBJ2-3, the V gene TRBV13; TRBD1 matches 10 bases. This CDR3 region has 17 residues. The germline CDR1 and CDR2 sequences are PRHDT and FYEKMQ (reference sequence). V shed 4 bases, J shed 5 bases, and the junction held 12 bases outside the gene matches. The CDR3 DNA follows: TGTGCCAGCAGCTCTGACAGGGGGCGCCTGGGGGGAGATACGCAGTATTTT. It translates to CASSSDRGRLGGDTQYF.

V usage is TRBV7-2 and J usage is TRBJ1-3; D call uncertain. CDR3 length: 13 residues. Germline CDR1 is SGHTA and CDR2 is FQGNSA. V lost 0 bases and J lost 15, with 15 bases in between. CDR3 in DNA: TGTGCCAGCAGCTTAGCGGGGAGCCCCCTCGGATATTTT. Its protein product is CASSLAGSPLGYF.

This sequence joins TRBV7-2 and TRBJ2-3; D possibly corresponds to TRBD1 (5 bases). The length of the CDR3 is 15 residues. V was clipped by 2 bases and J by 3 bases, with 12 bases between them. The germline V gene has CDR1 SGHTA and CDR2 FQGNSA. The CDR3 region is CASSLSDIGTDTQYF. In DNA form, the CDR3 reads TGTGCCAGCAGCTTATCGGACATTGGGACAGATACGCAGTATTTT. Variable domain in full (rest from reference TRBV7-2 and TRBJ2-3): GAGVSQSPSNKVTEKGKDVELRCDPISGHTALYWYRQSLGQGLEFLIYFQGNSAPDKSGLPSDRFSAERTGGSVSTLTIQRTQQEDSAVYLCASSLSDIGTDTQYFGPGTRLTVL.

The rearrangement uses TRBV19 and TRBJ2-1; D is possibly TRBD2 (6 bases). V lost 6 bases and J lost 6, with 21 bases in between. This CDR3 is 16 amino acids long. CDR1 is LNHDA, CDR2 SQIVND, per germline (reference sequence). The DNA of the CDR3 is TGTGCCAGTAGCTCCAACCTAGCGAGGGGAGCCAATGAGCAGTTCTTC. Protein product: CASSSNLARGANEQFF.

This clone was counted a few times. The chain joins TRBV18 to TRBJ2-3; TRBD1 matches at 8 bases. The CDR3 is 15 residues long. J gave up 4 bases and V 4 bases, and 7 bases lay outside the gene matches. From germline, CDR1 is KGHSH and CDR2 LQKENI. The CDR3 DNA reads TGTGCCAGCTCACTTCAGGGGGCGAGCGCAGATACGCAGTATTTT. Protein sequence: CASSLQGASADTQYF.

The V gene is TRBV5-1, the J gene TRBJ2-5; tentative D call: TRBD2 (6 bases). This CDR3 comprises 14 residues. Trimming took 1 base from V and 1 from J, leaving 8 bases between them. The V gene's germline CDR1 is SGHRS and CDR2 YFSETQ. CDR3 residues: CASSLSGFQETQYF. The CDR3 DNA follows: TGCGCCAGCAGCTTGAGCGGGTTCCAAGAGACCCAGTACTTC.

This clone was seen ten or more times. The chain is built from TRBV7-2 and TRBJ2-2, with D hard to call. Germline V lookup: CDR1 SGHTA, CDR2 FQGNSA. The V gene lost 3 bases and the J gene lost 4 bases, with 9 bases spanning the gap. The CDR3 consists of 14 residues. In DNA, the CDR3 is TGTGCCAGCAGCTTTATATTCGGCACCGGGGAGCTGTTTTTT. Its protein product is CASSFIFGTGELFF.

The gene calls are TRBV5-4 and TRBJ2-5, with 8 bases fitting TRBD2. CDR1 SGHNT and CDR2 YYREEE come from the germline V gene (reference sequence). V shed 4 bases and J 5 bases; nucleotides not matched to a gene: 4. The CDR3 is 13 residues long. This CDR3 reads CASSPTGGETQYF. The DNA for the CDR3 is TGTGCCAGCAGCCCTACGGGGGGGGAGACCCAGTACTTC. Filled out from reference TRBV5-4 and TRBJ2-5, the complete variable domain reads ETGVTQSPTHLIKTRGQQVTLRCSSQSGHNTVSWYQQALGQGPQFIFQYYREEENGRGNFPPRFSGLQFPNYSSELNVNALELDDSALYLCASSPTGGETQYFGPGTRLLVL.

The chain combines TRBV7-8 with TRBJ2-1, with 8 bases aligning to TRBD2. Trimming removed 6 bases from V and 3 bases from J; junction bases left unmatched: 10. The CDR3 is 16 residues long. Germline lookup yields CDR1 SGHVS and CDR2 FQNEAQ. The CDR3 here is CASRPSRTSYYNEQFF. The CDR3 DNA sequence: TGTGCCAGCAGGCCCTCCCGGACTAGCTACTACAATGAGCAGTTCTTC.

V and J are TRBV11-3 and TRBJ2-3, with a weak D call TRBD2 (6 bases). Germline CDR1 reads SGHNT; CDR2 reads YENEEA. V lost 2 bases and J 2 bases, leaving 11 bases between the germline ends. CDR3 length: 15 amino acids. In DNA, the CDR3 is TGTGCCAGCAGCTTAATTAGCGGATACACAGATACGCAGTATTTT. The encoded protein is CASSLISGYTDTQYF. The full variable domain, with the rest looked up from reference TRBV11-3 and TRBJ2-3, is EAGVVQSPRYKIIEKKQPVAFWCNPISGHNTLYWYLQNLGQGPELLIRYENEEAVDDSQLPKDRFSAERLKGVDSTLKIQPAELGDSAVYLCASSLISGYTDTQYFGPGTRLTVL.

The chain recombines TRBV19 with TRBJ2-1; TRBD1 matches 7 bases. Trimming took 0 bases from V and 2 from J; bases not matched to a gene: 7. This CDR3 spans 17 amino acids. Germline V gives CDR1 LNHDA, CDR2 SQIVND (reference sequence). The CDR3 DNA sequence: TGTGCCAGTAGTATAGAAACAGGGGCTCATCCCTACAATGAGCAGTTCTTC. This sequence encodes CASSIETGAHPYNEQFF.

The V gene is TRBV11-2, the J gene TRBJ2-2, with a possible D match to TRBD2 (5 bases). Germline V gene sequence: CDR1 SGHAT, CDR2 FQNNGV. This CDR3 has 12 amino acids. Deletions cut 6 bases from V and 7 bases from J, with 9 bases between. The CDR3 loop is CASRVAGGELFF. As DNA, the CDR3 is TGTGCCAGCAGAGTGGCGGGCGGGGAGCTGTTTTTT.

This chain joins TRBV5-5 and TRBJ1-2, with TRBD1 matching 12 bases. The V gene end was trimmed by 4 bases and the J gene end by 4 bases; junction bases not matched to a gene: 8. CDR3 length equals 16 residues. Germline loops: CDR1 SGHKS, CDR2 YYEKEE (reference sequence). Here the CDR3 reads CASSTGQGASGYGYTF. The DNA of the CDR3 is TGTGCCAGCAGCACGGGACAGGGGGCGTCCGGCTATGGCTACACCTTC. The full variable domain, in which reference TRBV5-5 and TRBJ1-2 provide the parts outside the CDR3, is DAGVTQSPTHLIKTRGQQVTLRCSPISGHKSVSWYQQVLGQGPQFIFQYYEKEERGRGNFPDRFSARQFPNYSSELNVNALLLGDSALYLCASSTGQGASGYGYTFGSGTRLTVV.

CDR3 bases: TGTGCCAGCAGTTTAATGGGACTAGTGGTAGATACGCAGTATTTT. Translation gives CASSLMGLVVDTQYF. The chain has TRBV28 and TRBJ2-3; TRBD2 aligns across 8 bases. Per the germline V gene, CDR1 is MDHEN and CDR2 is SYDVKM. The length of the CDR3 is 15 residues. Trimming cost V 2 bases and J 5 bases; bases outside gene matches: 6.

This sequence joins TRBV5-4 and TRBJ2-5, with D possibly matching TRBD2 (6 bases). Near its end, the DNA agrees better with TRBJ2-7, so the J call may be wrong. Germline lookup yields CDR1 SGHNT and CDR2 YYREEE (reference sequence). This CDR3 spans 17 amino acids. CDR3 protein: CASSLVGALSGGYEQYF. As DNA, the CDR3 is TGTGCCAGCAGCTTGGTCGGGGCGCTTAGCGGCGGCTACGAGCAGTACTTC.